This record covers a single T cell receptor beta chain. Looked up from germline, CDR1 is SGHTA and CDR2 is FQGNSA. This CDR3 region has 16 residues. V shed 4 bases and J 8 bases; nucleotides not matched to a gene: 10. Donors were systemically healthy Caucasian individuals from Russia aged roughly 6 to 95 years. A minimum of 5.5 micrograms of total RNA was extracted per sample. The data are from a study of blood T cells in healthy people across ages. Combining a sample-barcoded 5' primer with a J-beta primer mix, a second PCR ran for about 7 to 11 cycles. A template-switch adaptor with 12 random nucleotides tagged each cDNA molecule. One entry per CDR3 protein, called by TCRdb with MiXCR from the 5' RACE reads. The repertoire holds around 650,000 distinct CDR3 sequences, 32% seen once, with approximately 15% in the top ten.

The TCR originated in a woman over 75 in good health. Sequenced material: blood. This sequence joins TRBV7-2 and TRBJ2-1; 11 bases line up with TRBD2. CDR3 nucleotide sequence: TGTGCCAGCAGCTCTTATACTAGCGGGGGTAGAGATGAGCAGTTCTTC. This encodes CASSSYTSGGRDEQFF.